This T cell receptor (beta chain) was profiled in a study of cytomegalovirus exposure and HLA in healthy donors. Study-wide points: Usually a TCR sequence was rare, but some public TCRs were found in many donors.

The ends lost 7 bases at V and 4 bases at J; junction bases unmatched: 4. The CDR3 runs 15 residues. Per the germline V gene, CDR1 is MNHNS and CDR2 is SASEGT. Vbeta (60) and Jbeta (13) primers were used in the PCR. Method: immunoSEQ multiplex PCR; TCRdb's copy keeps in-frame clones and lacks some. In the table there are 150,000 to 200,000 clones, about four fifths of which are singletons. This clone was recorded only once. What it recognizes is unknown. This sequence joins TRBV6-1 and TRBJ2-3; 14 nucleotides align to TRBD2. Sequences were obtained from PBMCs. This TCR was recovered from a man aged 18 to 30 in good health and CMV-seronegative. The CDR3 DNA is TGTGCCAGCAACACGGGACTAGCGGGAGCAGATACGCAGTATTTT. This encodes CASNTGLAGADTQYF.